This TCR beta chain was identified during a study of shared clonotypes between healthy human individuals. CDR1 is MNHEY, CDR2 SMNVEV, per germline (reference sequence). The V and J ends lost 5 bases and 5 bases respectively, with 6 bases between them. CDR3 size: 12 residues. Samples underwent the assay at deep level. Only in-frame clones appear in the TCRdb table, and some are missing; sequencing was by immunoSEQ multiplex PCR. The sample holds millions of clones, around nine tenths seen once. Sequencing was carried out using naive CD4+ T cells sorted from blood. As to subset: CD45RA+ positively selected. V is TRBV27 and J is TRBJ1-4; D is ambiguous. The origin of this receptor is a man between 18 and 35 years old in good health. Here the CDR3 reads CASSRWNEKLFF. CDR3 DNA: TGTGCCAGCAGTAGATGGAATGAAAAACTGTTTTTT.